The following is a T cell receptor beta chain sequence with its context. The sample comes from a study of blood T cell repertoires in COVID-19. Study at large: Samples taken during acute and convalescent COVID-19 were collected in the United States, Italy and Spain. In each case, the material was cDNA or gDNA derived from T cells, B-cell-depleted T cells, or PBMCs.

The CDR3 is made up of 15 amino acids. CDR1 is LNHDA, CDR2 SQIVND, per germline (reference sequence). The junction had 2 bases not matched to a gene; V was cut back by 3 bases and J by 4 bases. As handled by the study authors: Researchers report that nucleated cell counts were estimated from reference gene primer amplification. Here immunoSEQ multiplex PCR was the method, and the copy in TCRdb shows in-frame clones only, minus some. The DNA was the basis for D and trimming; V, J and clone size are from that table. Altogether 110,000 to 150,000 clones are present, roughly 85% being singletons, with the ten largest covering around 2.9%.

Input material: peripheral blood. V usage is TRBV19 and J usage is TRBJ2-1, with 11 bases matching TRBD2. The sequence was obtained from a man aged 45-60 years with acute or convalescent COVID-19. In DNA form, the CDR3 reads TGTGCCAGTAGTATTTCTAGCGGGGGGTACAATGAGCAGTTCTTC. The encoded protein is CASSISSGGYNEQFF.